Listed here are 32 T cell receptor beta chains from one sample, sequenced in a study of OX40 agonist ivuxolimab in advanced cancers. The protocol used for the library was the immunoSEQ multiplex PCR assay. This immuneACCESS table, as held by TCRdb, lists in-frame sequences with V and J called but not all clones. Of the missing ones, under half trace to an unresolved V gene in checked studies; the others have no known cause. This sample holds tens of thousands of clones; roughly 88% were observed only once. The top ten constitute 0.75% to 0.9% of the sample. This specimen was CD4+ or CD8+ T cells sorted from blood, taken in a trial of the OX40 agonist ivuxolimab. The origin of the receptors is an adult with an advanced solid tumor such as melanoma, head and neck, liver or kidney cancer.

The chain recombines TRBV4-2 with TRBJ2-5; unclear D gene. Germline V gene lookup returns CDR1 LGHNA and CDR2 YNFKEQ. CDR3 length: 13 residues. V was pared by 1 base and J by 0 bases, with 3 bases between. The DNA of the CDR3 is TGTGCCAGCAGCCAAGGACACCAAGAGACCCAGTACTTC. Translation gives CASSQGHQETQYF.

The chain couples TRBV7-3 to TRBJ2-5; 8 nucleotides match TRBD1. With V trimmed by 2 bases and J by 4 bases, 0 bases remained unmatched. The CDR3 has 13 amino acids. Germline V lookup: CDR1 SGHTA, CDR2 FQGTGA. CDR3 coding DNA: TGTGCCAGCAGCTTACAGGGGGCAGAGACCCAGTACTTC. Protein: CASSLQGAETQYF.

The DNA for the CDR3 is TGTGCCTGGATTCAGGGGAGGGAGGGCTACACCTTC. Encoded protein: CAWIQGREGYTF. The chain is built from TRBV30 and TRBJ1-2; the D gene is possibly TRBD1 (6 bases). Germline V gives CDR1 GTSNPN, CDR2 SVGIG (reference sequence). Trimming stripped 4 bases from V and 8 bases from J, with 14 bases between. This CDR3 contains 12 residues.

The chain employs TRBV7-2 and TRBJ2-5; 9 positions match TRBD2. V shed 5 bases and J 7 bases; nucleotides not matched to a gene: 11. Per the germline V gene, CDR1 is SGHTA and CDR2 is FQGNSA. CDR3 length: 15 residues. CDR3 bases: TGTGCCAGCAGCGCGATGACTAGCGGAGGGGTGACCCAGTACTTC. Translating gives CASSAMTSGGVTQYF.

The J gene is TRBJ1-5, the V gene TRBV6-6; D gene unclear. In germline, CDR1 is MNHNY, CDR2 SVGAGI (reference sequence). This CDR3 comprises 14 residues. Between the trimmed V and J ends, which lost 5 bases and 3 bases, there was a span of 11 bases. Written as DNA, the CDR3 is TGTGCCAGCAGTGCCGGGTTGGCCAATCAGCCCCAGCATTTT. It codes for CASSAGLANQPQHF.

The chain recombines TRBV6-5 with TRBJ1-2; D might be TRBD1 (5 bases). V lost 2 bases, J lost 4 bases, and 8 bases lay in between. CDR1 is MNHEY, CDR2 SVGAGI, per germline. This CDR3 is 13 amino acids long. The CDR3 nucleotides are TGTGCCAGCAGTTACCAGGGTGGCTATGGCTACACCTTC. The encoded protein is CASSYQGGYGYTF.

The V and J genes are TRBV6-5 and TRBJ2-5; no definite D call. The CDR3 is 13 amino acids. The germline gives CDR1 MNHEY, CDR2 SVGAGI. V gave up 6 bases and J gave up 2 bases, with 10 bases separating them. This CDR3 reads CASRLDGQETQYF. The CDR3 coding sequence is TGTGCCAGCAGATTGGACGGGCAAGAGACCCAGTACTTC.

In this sample, this clone turned up many times. V and J are TRBV30 and TRBJ1-2; the D is unclear. Germline V CDR1 and CDR2: GTSNPN, SVGIG (reference sequence). V lost 0 bases to trimming and J lost 8 bases, with 10 bases between them. The CDR3 is 12 amino acids. For the CDR3, the DNA is TGTGCCTGGAGTGTATCGGCAGGCGGCTACACCTTC. Residues: CAWSVSAGGYTF.

A word on this clone: The junction shows a germline mismatch at one end, possibly a read error. The chain uses TRBV18 and TRBJ2-7, with TRBD1 matching 8 bases. The CDR3 totals 14 residues. The germline V gene has CDR1 KGHSH and CDR2 LQKENI. CDR3 amino acids: CASAGQGNSNEQYF. The CDR3 DNA is TGTGCCAGCGCAGGACAGGGAAACTCCAACGAGCAGTACTTC.

The rearrangement joins TRBV4-1 to TRBJ1-1; TRBD1 aligns across 7 bases. Germline loops: CDR1 MGHRA, CDR2 YSYEKL. J gave up 3 bases and V 3 bases, and 7 bases lay outside the gene matches. The CDR3 contains 15 residues. The CDR3 DNA is TGCGCCAGCAGCCAGAGACAGGGCCAAGACACTGAAGCTTTCTTT. The encoded protein is CASSQRQGQDTEAFF.

This chain links TRBV6-7 with TRBJ1-4; TRBD1 agrees at 8 bases. TRBV6-7 carries the ORF label, with uncertain function. The ends lost 7 bases at V and 7 bases at J; junction bases unmatched: 14. This CDR3 spans 16 amino acids. CDR3 region: CASNQGAAMVGEKLFF. CDR3 in DNA: TGTGCCAGCAACCAGGGGGCAGCAATGGTTGGTGAAAAACTGTTTTTT.

The V gene is TRBV19, the J gene TRBJ1-5, with 8 bases fitting TRBD1. The CDR3 loop spans 14 amino acids. Unmatched junction bases numbered 9, after V lost 7 bases and J lost 7 bases. In germline, CDR1 is LNHDA, CDR2 SQIVND (reference sequence). The CDR3 spells CASNGQGAGQPQHF. The CDR3 DNA follows: TGTGCCAGTAACGGGCAGGGGGCAGGACAGCCCCAGCATTTT.

This rearrangement joins TRBV28 to TRBJ2-5; D might be TRBD1 (6 bases). V gave up 7 bases and J gave up 9 bases, with 27 bases separating them. The CDR3 is made up of 16 amino acids. Germline values: CDR1 MDHEN, CDR2 SYDVKM. Here the CDR3 DNA reads TGTGCCAGCATTTACCATGGGGGCTTGACTCTAGGAGCCCAGTACTTC. Its translation is CASIYHGGLTLGAQYF.

This clone was detected only once. DNA for the CDR3: TGCGCCAGCAGCCCCGCAGGGGGCGCGGGTAATGAAAAACTGTTTTTT. As protein: CASSPAGGAGNEKLFF. The chain carries TRBV4-3 and TRBJ1-4, with 8 bases aligning to TRBD1. CDR1 LGHNA and CDR2 YSLEER come from the germline V gene. The CDR3 consists of 16 residues. The junction had 8 bases not matched to a gene; V was cut back by 4 bases and J by 4 bases.

J is TRBJ2-5 and V is TRBV9, with TRBD2 identical over 9 bases. In germline, CDR1 is SGDLS, CDR2 YYNGEE. The J segment lost 1 base and the V segment lost 3 bases, leaving 4 bases of the junction unmatched. The CDR3 runs to 15 residues. CDR3 sequence (DNA): TGTGCCAGCAGCGCGATGACTAGCGGCCAAGAGACCCAGTACTTC. Protein sequence: CASSAMTSGQETQYF.

This clone was observed once. V and J are TRBV9 and TRBJ2-4; D is unresolved. The length of the CDR3 is 13 residues. Trimming cost V 4 bases and J 3 bases, with 8 bases left between them. The V gene's germline CDR1 is SGDLS and CDR2 YYNGEE. CDR3 sequence: CASSPPDKNIQYF. DNA for the CDR3: TGTGCCAGCAGCCCCCCCGACAAAAACATTCAGTACTTC. Full variable domain (outside the CDR3, taken from reference TRBV9 and TRBJ2-4): DSGVTQTPKHLITATGQRVTLRCSPRSGDLSVYWYQQSLDQGLQFLIQYYNGEERAKGNILERFSAQQFPDLHSELNLSSLELGDSALYFCASSPPDKNIQYFGAGTRLSVL.

This sequence joins TRBV5-4 and TRBJ2-4; D uncertain. Looked up from germline, CDR1 is SGHNT and CDR2 is YYREEE (reference sequence). This CDR3 spans 14 amino acids. V lost 2 bases, J lost 3 bases, and 9 bases lay in between. CDR3 bases: TGTGCCAGCAGCTTAGACGGCGTCAAAAACATTCAGTACTTC. This codes for CASSLDGVKNIQYF.

The chain joins TRBV7-9 to TRBJ2-1, with 14 bases lining up with TRBD2. The length of the CDR3 is 16 residues. Germline assignment: CDR1 SEHNR and CDR2 FQNEAQ (reference sequence). With 0 bases clipped from V and 7 bases from J, the junction kept 2 bases outside the gene matches. CDR3 loop: CASSLATSGRVNEQFF. The CDR3 region has the DNA TGTGCCAGCAGCTTAGCGACTAGCGGGAGGGTAAATGAGCAGTTCTTC.

This chain joins TRBV4-3 and TRBJ2-1; 9 bases align to TRBD2. J gave up 6 bases and V 0 bases, and 3 bases lay outside the gene matches. The length of the CDR3 is 15 residues. Germline V CDR1 and CDR2: LGHNA, YSLEER. The CDR3 nucleotides are TGCGCCAGCAGCCAAGACCTAGCGGGGATCAATGAGCAGTTCTTC. Protein: CASSQDLAGINEQFF.

The chain is built from TRBV19 and TRBJ1-2; D perhaps matches TRBD1 (6 bases). Germline CDR1 LNHDA, CDR2 SQIVND (reference sequence). The CDR3 is made up of 14 amino acids. V lost 5 bases, J lost 0 bases, and 10 bases lay in between. The DNA for the CDR3 is TGTGCCAGTAGTCCTCAGGGGCCTAACTATGGCTACACCTTC. This codes for CASSPQGPNYGYTF.

The gene calls are TRBV28 and TRBJ2-3; D is undetermined. V lost 5 bases and J lost 6, with 3 bases in between. In germline, CDR1 is MDHEN, CDR2 SYDVKM. This CDR3 is built from 10 residues. The CDR3 DNA follows: TGTGCCAGCAGTGGGGATACGCAGTATTTT. This gives the protein CASSGDTQYF. The full variable domain, its missing parts supplied by reference TRBV28 and TRBJ2-3, is DVKVTQSSRYLVKRTGEKVFLECVQDMDHENMFWYRQDPGLGLRLIYFSYDVKMKEKGDIPEGYSVSREKKERFSLILESASTNQTSMYLCASSGDTQYFGPGTRLTVL.

This chain connects TRBV5-1 to TRBJ2-3; 7 nucleotides agree with TRBD2. The junction had 7 bases not matched to a gene; V was cut back by 4 bases and J by 5 bases. CDR1 and CDR2 (germline): SGHRS, YFSETQ. CDR3 length equals 14 residues. The CDR3 loop is CASSLAGGRDTQYF. The CDR3 DNA is TGCGCCAGCAGCCTTGCGGGCGGGAGAGATACGCAGTATTTT.

V is TRBV2 and J is TRBJ2-1; D is ambiguous. V lost 3 bases, J lost 1 base, and 7 bases lay in between. CDR3 length equals 14 residues. Germline V gives CDR1 SNHLY, CDR2 FYNNEI. The CDR3 loop reads CASSDFTSYNEQFF. CDR3 DNA: TGTGCCAGCAGTGACTTTACATCCTACAATGAGCAGTTCTTC.

This chain joins TRBV4-2 and TRBJ2-7; no clear D. CDR1 is LGHNA and CDR2 is YNFKEQ in the germline V gene. With 0 bases removed from V and 6 bases from J, the gap between germline ends came to 9 bases. CDR3 length: 13 residues. The CDR3 nucleotides read TGTGCCAGCAGCCAAGACCTGGGATCCGAGCAGTACTTC. Translated, it gives CASSQDLGSEQYF.

The sample holds a few counts of this clone. The V call is TRBV5-6, the J call TRBJ2-5, with D perhaps TRBD2 (6 bases). CDR1 and CDR2 (germline): SGHDT, YYEEEE. This CDR3 is built from 14 residues. The V gene lost 2 bases and the J gene lost 3 bases, with 11 bases spanning the gap. CDR3 amino acids: CASSFTSKEETQYF. The DNA of the CDR3 is TGTGCCAGCAGCTTCACTAGCAAGGAAGAGACCCAGTACTTC.

The CDR3 DNA reads as TGTGCCACCAGCACACAGGGTAGGAATCAGCCCCAGCATTTT. Translated: CATSTQGRNQPQHF. The chain links TRBV15 to TRBJ1-5, with D possibly TRBD1 on 6 matching bases. CDR3 length: 14 amino acids. Germline V lookup: CDR1 LNHNV, CDR2 YYDKDF (reference sequence). Trimming left V 4 bases short and J 4 bases short, with 11 bases between.

The chain is built from TRBV7-8 and TRBJ1-2; D is perhaps TRBD1 (6 bases). Trimming removed 2 bases at V and 4 bases at J, with 17 bases between. This CDR3 comprises 16 residues. Germline assignment: CDR1 SGHVS and CDR2 FQNEAQ. The CDR3 sequence: CASSLRGGRVGYGYTF. Written as DNA, the CDR3 is TGTGCCAGCAGCTTAAGGGGGGGCAGGGTTGGCTATGGCTACACCTTC.

This sequence joins TRBV18 and TRBJ2-7; TRBD1 agrees at 8 bases. V was pared by 3 bases and J by 6 bases, with 13 bases of the junction left unmatched. CDR1 and CDR2 from the germline V gene are KGHSH and LQKENI. This CDR3 has 16 amino acids. The CDR3 loop reads CASSPILTGESGEQYF. Written as DNA, the CDR3 is TGTGCCAGCTCACCTATACTGACAGGGGAATCGGGCGAGCAGTACTTC.

The V call is TRBV29-1, the J call TRBJ2-7, with 8 bases lining up with TRBD1. The CDR3 contains 14 residues. Per the germline V gene, CDR1 is SQVTM and CDR2 is ANQGSEA. V was clipped by 7 bases and J by 0 bases; unmatched bases: 8. The CDR3 reads CSAWTGRSSYEQYF. CDR3 bases: TGCAGCGCATGGACAGGGAGAAGCTCCTACGAGCAGTACTTC.

V gene TRBV18 combines with J gene TRBJ1-1, with 9 positions matching TRBD1. Unmatched junction bases numbered 10, after V lost 3 bases and J lost 5 bases. The CDR3 is made up of 16 amino acids. In germline, CDR1 is KGHSH, CDR2 LQKENI. The CDR3 reads CASSPNLGQGQTEAFF. The CDR3 nucleotides are TGTGCCAGCTCACCGAATTTGGGACAGGGACAAACTGAAGCTTTCTTT.

The chain links TRBV10-3 to TRBJ2-4; D is ambiguous. Germline CDR1 and CDR2: ENHRY and SYGVKD. V gave up 1 base and J gave up 7 bases, with 5 bases separating them. CDR3 length: 12 residues. CDR3 nucleotide sequence: TGTGCCATCAGTGAGTACTTCAACATTCAGTACTTC. This encodes CAISEYFNIQYF.

The chain carries TRBV6-4 and TRBJ2-3, with D perhaps matching TRBD2 (6 bases). The germline V and J ends were trimmed by 3 bases and 1 base, with 14 bases remaining between them. Germline CDR1 reads MRHNA; CDR2 reads SNTAGT. The CDR3 is made up of 16 amino acids. In DNA, the CDR3 is TGTGCCAGCAGTGAACTAGCCCCGGGGGGCACAGATACGCAGTATTTT. Its translation: CASSELAPGGTDTQYF.